The T cell receptor beta chain under discussion was sequenced for a study of identical twins. Notes on the study in general: Modelling approaches yielded underestimates of out-of-frame TCR alpha sharing between monozygotic twins. Twin pairs had excess sharing that was weaker in beta out-of-frame sequences.

The CDR3 extends over 15 amino acids. Germline assignment: CDR1 SGHRS and CDR2 YFSETQ. V lost 3 bases to trimming and J lost 5 bases; unmatched junction nucleotides: 5. Notes on this clonotype: Antigen specificity is unknown.

TCRdb redid the calling of the 5' RACE reads with MiXCR, one entry per CDR3 protein. The sample contains approximately 410,000 distinct CDR3 sequences, less than 20% of which appear only once. Material: naive T cells sorted from blood. This sequence joins TRBV5-1 and TRBJ2-2; 9 positions match TRBD1. The clonotype originates from a man aged 45-65 years in good health. DNA for the CDR3: TGCGCCAGCAGCTCCGGGACAGGGATGACCGGGGAGCTGTTTTTT. It encodes CASSSGTGMTGELFF.